The TCR beta chain described here comes from a study of blood T cell repertoires in COVID-19. Whole-study context: Sources were T cells, B-cell-depleted T cells, or PBMCs; the material itself was cDNA or gDNA.

Data came from immunoSEQ multiplex PCR; TCRdb stores just in-frame clones and leaves some out. This sample has some 150,000 clones, with about 88% found just once. Germline V gene sequence: CDR1 SGHNT, CDR2 YYREEE (reference sequence). Trimming stripped 0 bases from V and 2 bases from J, with 12 bases between. The CDR3 is 15 amino acids. The specimen was peripheral blood. The TCR originated in a man aged 35 to 55 with acute or convalescent COVID-19. The chain uses TRBV5-4 and TRBJ2-7; D remains ambiguous. CDR3 sequence: CASSLDSSRPYEQYF. DNA of the CDR3: TGTGCCAGCAGCTTGGACAGCAGTCGGCCCTACGAGCAGTACTTC.